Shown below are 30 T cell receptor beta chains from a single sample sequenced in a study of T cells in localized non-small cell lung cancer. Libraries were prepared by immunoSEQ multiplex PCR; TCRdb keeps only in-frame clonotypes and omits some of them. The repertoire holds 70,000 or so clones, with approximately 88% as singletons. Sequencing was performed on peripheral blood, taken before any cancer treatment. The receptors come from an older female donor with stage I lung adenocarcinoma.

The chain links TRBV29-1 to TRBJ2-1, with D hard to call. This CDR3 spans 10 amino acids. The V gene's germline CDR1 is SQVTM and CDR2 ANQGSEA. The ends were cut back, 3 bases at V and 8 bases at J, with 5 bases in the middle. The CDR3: CSVDVYEQFF. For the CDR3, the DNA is TGCAGCGTTGATGTGTATGAGCAGTTCTTC.

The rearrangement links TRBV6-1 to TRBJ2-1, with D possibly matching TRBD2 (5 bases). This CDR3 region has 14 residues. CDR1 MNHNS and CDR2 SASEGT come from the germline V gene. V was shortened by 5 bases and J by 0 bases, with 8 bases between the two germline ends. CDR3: CASSQGSSYNEQFF. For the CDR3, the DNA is TGTGCCAGCAGTCAAGGGAGCTCCTACAATGAGCAGTTCTTC.

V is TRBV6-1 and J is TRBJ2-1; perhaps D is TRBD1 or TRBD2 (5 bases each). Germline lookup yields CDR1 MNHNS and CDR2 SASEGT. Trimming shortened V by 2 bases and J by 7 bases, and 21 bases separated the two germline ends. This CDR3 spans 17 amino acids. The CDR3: CASSEREWGRGLNEQFF. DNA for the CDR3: TGTGCCAGCAGTGAACGGGAATGGGGACGGGGTTTGAATGAGCAGTTCTTC.

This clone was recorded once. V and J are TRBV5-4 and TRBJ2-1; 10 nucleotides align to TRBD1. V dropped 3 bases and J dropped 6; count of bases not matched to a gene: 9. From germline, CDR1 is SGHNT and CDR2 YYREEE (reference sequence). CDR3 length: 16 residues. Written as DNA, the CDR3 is TGTGCCAGCAGCTCCGCGGGACAGGGGATAAGCAATGAGCAGTTCTTC. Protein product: CASSSAGQGISNEQFF. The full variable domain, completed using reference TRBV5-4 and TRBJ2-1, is ETGVTQSPTHLIKTRGQQVTLRCSSQSGHNTVSWYQQALGQGPQFIFQYYREEENGRGNFPPRFSGLQFPNYSSELNVNALELDDSALYLCASSSAGQGISNEQFFGPGTRLTVL.

The CDR3 loop reads CASGAGDPSTDTQYF. CDR3 nucleotides: TGCGCCAGCGGGGCGGGGGACCCTTCGACAGATACGCAGTATTTT. The chain uses TRBV5-1 and TRBJ2-3; 7 bases match TRBD2. Germline CDR1 and CDR2: SGHRS and YFSETQ. V was clipped by 7 bases and J by 3 bases; unmatched bases: 11. The CDR3 runs to 15 residues.

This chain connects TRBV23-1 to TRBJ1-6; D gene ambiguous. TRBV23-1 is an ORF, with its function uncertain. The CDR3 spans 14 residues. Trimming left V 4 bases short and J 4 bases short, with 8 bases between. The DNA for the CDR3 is TGCGCCAGCAGTCTGTGCGTGTATAATTCACCCCTCCACTTT. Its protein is CASSLCVYNSPLHF.

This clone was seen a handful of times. The chain's CDR3 is CASSLGSRGTDTQYF. For the CDR3, the DNA is TGCGCCAGCAGCTTGGGCTCCCGGGGCACAGATACGCAGTATTTT. The V gene is TRBV5-1, the J gene TRBJ2-3, with D uncertain. The CDR3 is 15 residues long. The V gene lost 0 bases and the J gene lost 1 base, with 9 bases spanning the gap. Germline CDR1 reads SGHRS; CDR2 reads YFSETQ.

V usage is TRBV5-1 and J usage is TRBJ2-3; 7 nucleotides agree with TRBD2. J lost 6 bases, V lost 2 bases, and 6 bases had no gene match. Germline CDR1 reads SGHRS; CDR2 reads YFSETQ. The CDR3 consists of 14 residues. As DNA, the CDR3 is TGCGCCAGCAGCTTAGCTAGCGGACCCGATACGCAGTATTTT. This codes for CASSLASGPDTQYF.

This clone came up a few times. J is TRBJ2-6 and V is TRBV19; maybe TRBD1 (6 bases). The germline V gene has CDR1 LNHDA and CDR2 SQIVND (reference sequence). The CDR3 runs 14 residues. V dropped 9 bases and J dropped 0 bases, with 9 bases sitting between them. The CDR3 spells CASGQFSGANVLTF. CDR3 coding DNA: TGTGCCAGCGGACAGTTCTCTGGGGCCAACGTCCTGACTTTC.

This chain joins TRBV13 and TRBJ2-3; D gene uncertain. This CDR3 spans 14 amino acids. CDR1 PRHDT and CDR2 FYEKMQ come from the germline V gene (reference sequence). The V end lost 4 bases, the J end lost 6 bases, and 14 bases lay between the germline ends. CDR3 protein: CASSSASGSDTQYF. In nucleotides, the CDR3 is TGTGCCAGCAGCTCCGCGTCGGGTTCGGATACGCAGTATTTT.

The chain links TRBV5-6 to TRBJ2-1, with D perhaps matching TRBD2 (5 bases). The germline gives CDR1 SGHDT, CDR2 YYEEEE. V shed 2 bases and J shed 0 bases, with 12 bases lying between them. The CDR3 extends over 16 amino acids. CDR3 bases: TGTGCCAGCAGCTTAGTGTTTAGCGCCTCCTACAATGAGCAGTTCTTC. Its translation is CASSLVFSASYNEQFF.

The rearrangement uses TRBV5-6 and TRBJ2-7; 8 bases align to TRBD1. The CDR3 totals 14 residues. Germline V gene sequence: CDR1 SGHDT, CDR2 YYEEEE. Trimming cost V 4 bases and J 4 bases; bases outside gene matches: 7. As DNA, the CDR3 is TGTGCCAGCAGCAGGACAGGGACTGGATACGAGCAGTACTTC. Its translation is CASSRTGTGYEQYF.

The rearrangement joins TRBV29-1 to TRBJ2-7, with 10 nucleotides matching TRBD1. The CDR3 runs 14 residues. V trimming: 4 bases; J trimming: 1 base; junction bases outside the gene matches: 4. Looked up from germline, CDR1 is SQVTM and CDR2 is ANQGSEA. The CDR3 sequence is CSVAPGQGSYEQYF. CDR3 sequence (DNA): TGCAGCGTTGCACCGGGACAGGGGTCCTACGAGCAGTACTTC.

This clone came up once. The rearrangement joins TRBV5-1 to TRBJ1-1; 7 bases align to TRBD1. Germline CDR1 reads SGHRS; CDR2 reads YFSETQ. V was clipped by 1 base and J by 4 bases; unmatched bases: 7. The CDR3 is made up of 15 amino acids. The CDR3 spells CASSLRPGGLTEAFF. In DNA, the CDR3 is TGCGCCAGCAGCTTGAGGCCAGGGGGTCTCACTGAAGCTTTCTTT.

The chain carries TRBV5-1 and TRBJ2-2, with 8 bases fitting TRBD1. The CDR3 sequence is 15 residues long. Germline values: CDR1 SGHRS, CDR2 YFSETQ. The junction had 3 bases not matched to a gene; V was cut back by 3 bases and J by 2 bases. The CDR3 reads CASSWGQENTGELFF. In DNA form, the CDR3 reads TGCGCCAGCAGCTGGGGACAGGAAAACACCGGGGAGCTGTTTTTT.

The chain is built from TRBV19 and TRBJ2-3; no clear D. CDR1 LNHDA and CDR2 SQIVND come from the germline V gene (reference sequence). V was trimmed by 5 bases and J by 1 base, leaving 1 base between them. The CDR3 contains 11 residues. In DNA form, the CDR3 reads TGTGCCAGTAGTCGCACAGATACGCAGTATTTT. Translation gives CASSRTDTQYF.

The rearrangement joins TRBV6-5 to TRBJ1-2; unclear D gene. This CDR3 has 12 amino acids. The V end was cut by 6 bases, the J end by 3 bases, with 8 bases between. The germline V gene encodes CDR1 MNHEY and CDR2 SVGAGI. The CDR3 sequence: CASRRFDYGYTF. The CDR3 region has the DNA TGTGCCAGCAGGAGATTTGACTATGGCTACACCTTC.

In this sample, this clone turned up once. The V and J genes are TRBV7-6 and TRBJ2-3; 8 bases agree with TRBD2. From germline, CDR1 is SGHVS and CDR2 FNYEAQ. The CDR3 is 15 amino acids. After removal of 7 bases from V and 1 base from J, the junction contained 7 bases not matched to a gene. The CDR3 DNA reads TGTGCCAGCACCCTCGGGGGGGCGGGCACAGATACGCAGTATTTT. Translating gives CASTLGGAGTDTQYF.

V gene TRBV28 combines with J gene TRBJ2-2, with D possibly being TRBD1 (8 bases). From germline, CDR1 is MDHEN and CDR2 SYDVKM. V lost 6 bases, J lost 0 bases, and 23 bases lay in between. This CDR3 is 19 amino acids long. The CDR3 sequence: CASRPQGGKPTSNTGELFF. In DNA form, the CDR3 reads TGTGCCAGCAGACCACAGGGGGGGAAACCCACTTCGAACACCGGGGAGCTGTTTTTT. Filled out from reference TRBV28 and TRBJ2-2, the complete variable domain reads DVKVTQSSRYLVKRTGEKVFLECVQDMDHENMFWYRQDPGLGLRLIYFSYDVKMKEKGDIPEGYSVSREKKERFSLILESASTNQTSMYLCASRPQGGKPTSNTGELFFGEGSRLTVL.

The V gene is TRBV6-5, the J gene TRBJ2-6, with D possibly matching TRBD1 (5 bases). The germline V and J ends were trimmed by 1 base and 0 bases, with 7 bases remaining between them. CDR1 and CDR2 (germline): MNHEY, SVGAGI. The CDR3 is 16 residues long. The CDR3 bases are TGTGCCAGCAGTTACTACAGGATCTCTGGGGCCAACGTCCTGACTTTC. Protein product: CASSYYRISGANVLTF.

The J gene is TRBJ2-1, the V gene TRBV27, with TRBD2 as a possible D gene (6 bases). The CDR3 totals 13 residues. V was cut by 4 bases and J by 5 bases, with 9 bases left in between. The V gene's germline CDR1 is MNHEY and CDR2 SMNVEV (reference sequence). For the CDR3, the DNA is TGTGCCAGCAGTTGGGGGGTCAACAATGAGCAGTTCTTC. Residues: CASSWGVNNEQFF.

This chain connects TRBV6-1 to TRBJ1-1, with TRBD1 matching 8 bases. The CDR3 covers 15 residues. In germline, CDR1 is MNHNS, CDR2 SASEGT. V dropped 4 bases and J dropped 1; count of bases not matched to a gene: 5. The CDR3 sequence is CASSAQQGGNTEAFF. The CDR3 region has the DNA TGTGCCAGCAGTGCGCAACAGGGGGGGAACACTGAAGCTTTCTTT.

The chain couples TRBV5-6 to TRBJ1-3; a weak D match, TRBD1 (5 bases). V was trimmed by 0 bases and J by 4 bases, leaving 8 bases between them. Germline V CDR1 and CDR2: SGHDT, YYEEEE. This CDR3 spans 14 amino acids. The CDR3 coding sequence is TGTGCCAGCAGCTTGGTAGGGGTCGGAAACACCATATATTTT. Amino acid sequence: CASSLVGVGNTIYF.

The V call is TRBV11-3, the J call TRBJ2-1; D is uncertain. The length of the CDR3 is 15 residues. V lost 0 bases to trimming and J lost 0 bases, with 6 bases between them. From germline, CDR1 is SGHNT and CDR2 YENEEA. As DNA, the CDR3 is TGTGCCAGCAGCTTAGAGGGTAGCTCCTACAATGAGCAGTTCTTC. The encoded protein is CASSLEGSSYNEQFF.

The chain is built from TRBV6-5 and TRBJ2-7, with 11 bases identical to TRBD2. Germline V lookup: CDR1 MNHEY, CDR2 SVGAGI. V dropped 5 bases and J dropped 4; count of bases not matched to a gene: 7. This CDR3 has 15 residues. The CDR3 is CASSRNLAGGYEQYF. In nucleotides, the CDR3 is TGTGCCAGCAGTCGAAATTTAGCGGGGGGGTACGAGCAGTACTTC.

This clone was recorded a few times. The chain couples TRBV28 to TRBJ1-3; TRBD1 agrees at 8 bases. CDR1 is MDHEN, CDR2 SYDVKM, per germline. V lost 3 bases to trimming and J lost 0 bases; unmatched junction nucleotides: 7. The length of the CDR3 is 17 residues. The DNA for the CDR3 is TGTGCCAGCAGTTTCTCCCCCCAGGGGGCCTCTGGAAACACCATATATTTT. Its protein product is CASSFSPQGASGNTIYF.

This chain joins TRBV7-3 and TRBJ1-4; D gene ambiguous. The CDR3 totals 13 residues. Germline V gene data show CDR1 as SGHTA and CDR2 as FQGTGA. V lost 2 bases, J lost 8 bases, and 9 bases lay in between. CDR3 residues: CASSLALGEKLFF. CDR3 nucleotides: TGTGCCAGCAGCTTAGCCCTCGGCGAAAAACTGTTTTTT.

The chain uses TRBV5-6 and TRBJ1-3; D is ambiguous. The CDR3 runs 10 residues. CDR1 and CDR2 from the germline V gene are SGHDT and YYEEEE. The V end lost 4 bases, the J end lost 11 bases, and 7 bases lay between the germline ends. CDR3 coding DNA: TGTGCCAGCAGCCTTAGGGCCATATATTTT. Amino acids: CASSLRAIYF.

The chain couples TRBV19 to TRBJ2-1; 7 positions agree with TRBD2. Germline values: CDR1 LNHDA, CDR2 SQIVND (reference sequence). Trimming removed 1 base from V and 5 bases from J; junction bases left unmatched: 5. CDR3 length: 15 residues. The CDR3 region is CASSIVLSGNNEQFF. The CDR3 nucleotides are TGTGCCAGTAGTATAGTGCTGAGCGGGAACAATGAGCAGTTCTTC.

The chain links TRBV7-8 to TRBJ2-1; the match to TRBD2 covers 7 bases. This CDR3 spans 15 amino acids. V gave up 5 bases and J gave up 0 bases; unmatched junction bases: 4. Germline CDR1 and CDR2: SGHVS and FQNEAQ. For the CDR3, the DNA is TGTGCCAGCAGCCAGACGGGAGGCTCCTACAATGAGCAGTTCTTC. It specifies CASSQTGGSYNEQFF.